These T cell receptor beta chains were read from a single sample in a study of T cell responses to AZD1222 COVID-19 vaccine. Clones were read by immunoSEQ multiplex PCR, and TCRdb kept only the in-frame ones, dropping some. The sample yields about 130,000 clones, around 84% seen once. The sequencing here drew on peripheral blood, taken on day 0 of AZD1222 vaccination. All receptors come from an adult in good health. CDR3s include the opening cysteine and the closing phenylalanine or tryptophan. Fields, in order: D gene, V gene, J gene, clone size, CDR3 protein, CDR3 DNA. The D gene is left open where the match is weak. Clone size is not always given. Where it is, it says once, few, many or a class for expanded clones.

>-|TRBV11-2|TRBJ2-7|-
CASSLGGEAYEQYF
TGTGCCAGCAGCTTAGGAGGGGAAGCCTACGAGCAGTACTTC
>-|TRBV2|TRBJ2-7|few
CASRFGGPTYEQYF
TGTGCCAGCCGCTTCGGGGGGCCCACATACGAGCAGTACTTC
>-|TRBV7-2|TRBJ2-7|-
CASSWGRTYEQYF
TGTGCCAGCAGCTGGGGGAGGACCTACGAGCAGTACTTC
>-|TRBV18|TRBJ2-2|-
CASSPQGTTGELFF
TGTGCCAGCTCACCACAGGGGACCACCGGGGAGCTGTTTTTT
>TRBD1|TRBV5-1|TRBJ1-1|-
CASSSGVKTGEAFF
TGCGCCAGCAGCTCGGGGGTTAAGACAGGGGAAGCTTTCTTT
>-|TRBV21-1|TRBJ1-6|-
CASSNQADASPLHF
TGTGCCAGCAGCAACCAGGCCGATGCTTCACCCCTCCACTTT
>-|TRBV19|TRBJ1-2|-
CASSIQGSYGYTF
TGTGCCAGTAGTATCCAGGGAAGCTATGGCTACACCTTC
>-|TRBV4-2|TRBJ1-6|-
CASSQDYGGALGDSPLHF
TGTGCCAGCAGCCAAGATTACGGGGGGGCCCTTGGTGATTCACCCCTCCACTTT
>TRBD2|TRBV3-1/TRBV3-2|TRBJ2-5|-
CASSHRGGARETQYF
TGTGCCAGCAGCCATCGCGGGGGGGCCAGAGAGACCCAGTACTTC
>-|TRBV6-5|TRBJ1-5|once
CASSPRGRNQPQHF
TGTGCCAGCAGTCCGCGGGGGCGAAATCAGCCCCAGCATTTT
>-|TRBV5-3|TRBJ2-4|once
CARSSQVLAKNIQYF
TGTGCCAGAAGCTCACAGGTCCTAGCCAAAAACATTCAGTACTTC
>TRBD1|TRBV5-1|TRBJ1-1|-
CASRGDSTRQGNIAFF
TGCGCCAGCAGGGGGGACTCGACCCGACAGGGGAATATAGCTTTCTTT
>TRBD1|TRBV7-9|TRBJ1-5|-
CASSLYGTGGVFSNQPQHF
TGTGCCAGCAGCTTATACGGGACAGGAGGAGTGTTTAGCAATCAGCCCCAGCATTTT
>-|TRBV5-4|TRBJ1-2|-
CASSSQGPDFYGYTF
TGTGCCAGCAGCTCCCAAGGGCCGGATTTCTATGGCTACACCTTC
>-|TRBV19|TRBJ1-2|-
CASSIGGSVNYGYTF
TGTGCCAGTAGTATCGGAGGGTCGGTGAACTATGGCTACACCTTC
>TRBD1|TRBV5-1|TRBJ1-1|-
CASTSGGTEAFF
TGCGCCAGCACCTCAGGGGGCACTGAAGCTTTCTTT
>-|TRBV5-1|TRBJ1-2|-
CASSPRREEDGYTF
TGCGCCAGCAGCCCGAGACGGGAGGAAGATGGCTACACCTTC
>-|TRBV5-6|TRBJ1-2|-
CASSQASGAGYTF
TGTGCCAGCAGCCAGGCGTCCGGGGCTGGCTACACCTTC
>-|TRBV7-8|TRBJ1-5|-
CASSFRDGPRQPQHF
TGTGCCAGCAGCTTTAGAGACGGTCCGAGACAGCCCCAGCATTTT
>-|TRBV7-8|TRBJ1-5|-
CASSLVNRENQPQHF
TGTGCCAGCAGCTTAGTGAACAGGGAAAATCAGCCCCAGCATTTT
>TRBD1|TRBV3-1/TRBV3-2|TRBJ2-3|-
CASSRRQGVTSTDTQYF
TGTGCCAGCAGCCGACGACAGGGAGTTACCAGCACAGATACGCAGTATTTT
>-|TRBV15|TRBJ1-1|-
CATSPGGTEAFF
TGTGCCACCAGCCCGGGGGGCACTGAAGCTTTCTTT
>-|TRBV28|TRBJ1-2|few
CASSLGIAANYGYTF
TGTGCCAGCAGTTTAGGGATCGCAGCTAACTATGGCTACACCTTC
>-|TRBV27|TRBJ1-4|-
CASRSLGSGGEKLFF
TGTGCCAGCAGATCGTTAGGGTCGGGAGGGGAAAAACTGTTTTTT
>TRBD2|TRBV5-1|TRBJ2-7|-
CASSLQLAGEQYF
TGCGCCAGCAGCTTGCAACTAGCGGGCGAGCAGTACTTC
>-|TRBV28|TRBJ2-1|once
CASSPPDRYNEQFF
TGTGCCAGCAGCCCTCCAGACCGGTACAATGAGCAGTTCTTC
>-|TRBV9|TRBJ1-3|-
CASSVGPGAMGGNTIYF
TGTGCCAGCAGCGTAGGCCCGGGGGCTATGGGTGGAAACACCATATATTTT
>-|TRBV10-2|TRBJ1-1|-
CASSENRLNTEAFF
TGCGCCAGCAGTGAGAACAGGCTAAACACTGAAGCTTTCTTT
>-|TRBV18|TRBJ2-1|few
CASSPRAGWSYNEQFF
TGTGCCAGCTCACCACGGGCGGGTTGGTCCTACAATGAGCAGTTCTTC
>-|TRBV6-5|TRBJ2-4|once
CASSYSTGDIQYF
TGTGCCAGCAGTTACTCGACCGGGGACATTCAGTACTTC
>TRBD1|TRBV28|TRBJ2-3|-
CASSLWDREADTQYF
TGTGCCAGCAGTTTATGGGACAGGGAGGCAGATACGCAGTATTTT
>TRBD1|TRBV7-9|TRBJ1-5|-
CASSPAGQGINQPQHF
TGTGCCAGCAGCCCCGCGGGACAGGGGATCAATCAGCCCCAGCATTTT
>TRBD1|TRBV30|TRBJ1-3|-
CAWNTGGPGNTIYF
TGTGCCTGGAATACAGGGGGTCCTGGAAACACCATATATTTT
>TRBD1|TRBV7-9|TRBJ1-6|-
CASSVMTGMSPLHF
TGTGCCAGCAGCGTAATGACAGGGATGTCACCCCTCCACTTT
>-|TRBV28|TRBJ1-1|-
CASSLDPRVTEAFF
TGTGCCAGCAGCTTAGACCCGAGGGTCACTGAAGCTTTCTTT
>-|TRBV28|TRBJ1-2|-
CASSLGVPNYGYTF
TGTGCCAGCAGTTTGGGAGTTCCTAACTATGGCTACACCTTC
>TRBD1|TRBV19|TRBJ1-2|-
CASSILPPDRSGGGYGYTF
TGTGCCAGTAGTATACTCCCGCCGGACAGGTCGGGCGGTGGCTATGGCTACACCTTC
>-|TRBV30|TRBJ1-1|-
CAWKEQVHTEAFF
TGTGCCTGGAAGGAACAGGTACACACTGAAGCTTTCTTT
>-|TRBV5-8|TRBJ1-2|-
CASSLGPLEGIGYTF
TGTGCCAGCAGCTTGGGGCCACTTGAGGGGATTGGCTACACCTTC
>-|TRBV11-1|TRBJ1-1|-
CASSQDRGAEAFF
TGTGCCAGCAGCCAGGATCGGGGAGCTGAAGCTTTCTTT
>-|TRBV5-1|TRBJ1-1|-
CASRYTDAGLTEAFF
TGCGCCAGCAGATATACCGACGCGGGGCTCACTGAAGCTTTCTTT
>-|TRBV11-2|TRBJ1-6|-
CATALPNSPLHF
TGTGCCACCGCCCTTCCAAATTCACCCCTCCACTTT